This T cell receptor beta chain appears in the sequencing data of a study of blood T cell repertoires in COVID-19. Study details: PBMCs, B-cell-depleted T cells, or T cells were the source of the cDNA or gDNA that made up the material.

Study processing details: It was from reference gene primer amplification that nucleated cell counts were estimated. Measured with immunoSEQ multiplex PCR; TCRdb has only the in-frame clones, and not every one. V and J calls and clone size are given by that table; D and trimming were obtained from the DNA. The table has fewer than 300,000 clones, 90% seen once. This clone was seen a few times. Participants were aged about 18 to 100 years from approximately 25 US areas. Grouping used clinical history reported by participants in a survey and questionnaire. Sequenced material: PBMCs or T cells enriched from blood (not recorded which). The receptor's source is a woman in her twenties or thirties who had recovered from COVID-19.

As DNA, the CDR3 is TGTGCCAGCCAGATGACTAGCACCTACAATGAGCAGTTCTTC. Translating gives CASQMTSTYNEQFF. The genes are TRBV2 and TRBJ2-1; 7 positions match TRBD2. The trim removed 8 bases at V and 2 bases at J, leaving 6 bases unmatched. CDR1 and CDR2 (germline): SNHLY, FYNNEI. CDR3 length: 14 residues.